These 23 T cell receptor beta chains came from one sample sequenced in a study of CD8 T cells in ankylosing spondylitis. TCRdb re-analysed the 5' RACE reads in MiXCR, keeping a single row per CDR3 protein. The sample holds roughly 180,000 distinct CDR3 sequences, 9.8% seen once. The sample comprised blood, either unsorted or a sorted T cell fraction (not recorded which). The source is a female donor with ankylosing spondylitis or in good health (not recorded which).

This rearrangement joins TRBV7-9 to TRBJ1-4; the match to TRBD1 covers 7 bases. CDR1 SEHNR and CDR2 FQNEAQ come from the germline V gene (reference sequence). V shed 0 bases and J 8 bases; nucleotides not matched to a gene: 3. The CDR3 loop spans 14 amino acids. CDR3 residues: CASSLATGEEKLFF. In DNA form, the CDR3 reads TGTGCCAGCAGCTTAGCAACAGGGGAAGAAAAACTGTTTTTT.

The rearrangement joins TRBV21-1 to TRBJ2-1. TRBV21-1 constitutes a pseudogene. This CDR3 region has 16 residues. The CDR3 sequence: CASSKETIRFDNEQFF. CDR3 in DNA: TGTGCCAGCAGCAAAGAAACAATTAGGTTCGACAATGAGCAGTTCTTC.

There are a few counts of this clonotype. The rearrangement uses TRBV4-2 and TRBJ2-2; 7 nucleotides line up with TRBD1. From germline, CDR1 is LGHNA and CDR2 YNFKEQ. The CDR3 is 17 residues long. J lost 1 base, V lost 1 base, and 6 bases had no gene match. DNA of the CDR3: TGTGCCAGCAGCCAAGGGGACAGTTCGATGAACACCGGGGAGCTGTTTTTT. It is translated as CASSQGDSSMNTGELFF.

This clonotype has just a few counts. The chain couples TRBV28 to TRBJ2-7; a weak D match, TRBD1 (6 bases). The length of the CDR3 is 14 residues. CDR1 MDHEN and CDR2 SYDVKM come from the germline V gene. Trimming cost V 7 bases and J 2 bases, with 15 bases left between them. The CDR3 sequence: CASTAGTSPYEQYF. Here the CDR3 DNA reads TGTGCCAGCACCGCTGGGACATCTCCCTACGAGCAGTACTTC.

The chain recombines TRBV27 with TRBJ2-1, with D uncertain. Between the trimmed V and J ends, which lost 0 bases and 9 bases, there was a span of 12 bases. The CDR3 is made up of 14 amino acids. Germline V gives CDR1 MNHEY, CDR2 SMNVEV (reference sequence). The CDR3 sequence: CASSLSITSLEQFF. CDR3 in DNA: TGTGCCAGCAGTTTATCGATAACAAGTCTTGAGCAGTTCTTC.

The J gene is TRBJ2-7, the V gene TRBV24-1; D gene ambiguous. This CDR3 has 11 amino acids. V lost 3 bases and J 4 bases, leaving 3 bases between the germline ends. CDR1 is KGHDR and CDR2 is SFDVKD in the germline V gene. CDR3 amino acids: CATSDGYEQYF. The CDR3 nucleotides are TGTGCCACCAGTGATGGTTACGAGCAGTACTTC.

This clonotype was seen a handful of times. The CDR3 sequence: CASESLGTENEQFF. The CDR3 DNA is TGTGCCAGCGAATCCCTCGGGACAGAAAATGAGCAGTTCTTC. This chain joins TRBV19 and TRBJ2-1; 7 positions agree with TRBD1. V shed 9 bases, J shed 7 bases, and the junction held 12 bases outside the gene matches. Germline loops: CDR1 LNHDA, CDR2 SQIVND (reference sequence). CDR3 size: 14 residues.

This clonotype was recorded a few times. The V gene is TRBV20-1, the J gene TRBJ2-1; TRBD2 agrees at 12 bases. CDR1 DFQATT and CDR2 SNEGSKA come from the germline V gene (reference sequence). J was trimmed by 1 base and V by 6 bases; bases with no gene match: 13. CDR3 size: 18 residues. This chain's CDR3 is CSAFPASGRAGSYNEQFF. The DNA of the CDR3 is TGCAGTGCCTTTCCGGCTAGCGGGAGGGCCGGATCCTACAATGAGCAGTTCTTC.

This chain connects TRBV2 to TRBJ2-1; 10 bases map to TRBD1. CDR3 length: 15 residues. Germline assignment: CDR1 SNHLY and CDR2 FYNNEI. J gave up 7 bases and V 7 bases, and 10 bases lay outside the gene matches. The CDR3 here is CASTNPGTGENEQFF. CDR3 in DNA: TGTGCCAGCACCAACCCAGGGACAGGGGAGAATGAGCAGTTCTTC.

The CDR3 region is CASSPGTGVTEAFF. The CDR3 DNA reads TGTGCCAGCAGTCCAGGGACAGGGGTGACTGAAGCTTTCTTT. This sequence joins TRBV27 and TRBJ1-1; TRBD1 agrees at 10 bases. CDR1 and CDR2 (germline): MNHEY, SMNVEV (reference sequence). J was trimmed by 5 bases and V by 5 bases; bases with no gene match: 5. The CDR3 has 14 amino acids.

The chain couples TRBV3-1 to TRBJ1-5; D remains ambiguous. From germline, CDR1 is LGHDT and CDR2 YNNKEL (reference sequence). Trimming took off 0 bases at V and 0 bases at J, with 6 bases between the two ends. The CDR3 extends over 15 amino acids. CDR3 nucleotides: TGTGCCAGCAGCCAAGACCCGGATAGCAATCAGCCCCAGCATTTT. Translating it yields CASSQDPDSNQPQHF.

The CDR3 loop is CASSPLEGGPDTQYF. In DNA form, the CDR3 reads TGTGCCAGCAGCCCCCTTGAGGGTGGCCCGGATACGCAGTATTTT. The chain is built from TRBV7-3 and TRBJ2-3, with D tentatively TRBD2 (5 bases). The CDR3 is 15 amino acids. V gave up 5 bases and J gave up 6 bases, with 18 bases separating them. Germline V gives CDR1 SGHTA, CDR2 FQGTGA.

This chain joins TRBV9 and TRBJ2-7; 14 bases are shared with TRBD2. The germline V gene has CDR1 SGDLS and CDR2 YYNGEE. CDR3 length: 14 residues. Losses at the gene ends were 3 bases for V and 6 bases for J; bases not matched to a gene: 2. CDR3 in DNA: TGTGCCAGCAGCGGGACTAGCGGGAGGTTCGAGCAGTACTTC. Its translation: CASSGTSGRFEQYF.

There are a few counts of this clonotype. Here the CDR3 DNA reads TGTGCCAGCAGTTTGGGGGGCATCGGTAGCAATCAGCCCCAGCATTTT. Protein: CASSLGGIGSNQPQHF. The chain couples TRBV12-3 or TRBV12-4 to TRBJ1-5; a weak D match, TRBD1 (6 bases). The CDR3 spans 16 residues. Trimming cost V 3 bases and J 0 bases, with 12 bases left between them.

CDR3 coding DNA: TGCGCCAGCAGTGACCCTAGCGGGCCTCGCTCCTACAATGAGCAGTTCTTC. Amino acid sequence: CASSDPSGPRSYNEQFF. The rearrangement links TRBV10-2 to TRBJ2-1, with 8 bases matching TRBD2. Germline lookup yields CDR1 WSHSY and CDR2 SAAADI. The CDR3 extends over 17 amino acids. Germline trimming cut 3 bases from V and 0 bases from J; bases unmatched to any gene: 7.

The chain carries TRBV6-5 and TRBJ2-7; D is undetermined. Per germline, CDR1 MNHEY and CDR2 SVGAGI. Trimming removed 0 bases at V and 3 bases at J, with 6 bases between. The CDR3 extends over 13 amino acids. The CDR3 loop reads CASSYSGDYEQYF. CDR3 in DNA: TGTGCCAGCAGTTACTCTGGGGACTACGAGCAGTACTTC.

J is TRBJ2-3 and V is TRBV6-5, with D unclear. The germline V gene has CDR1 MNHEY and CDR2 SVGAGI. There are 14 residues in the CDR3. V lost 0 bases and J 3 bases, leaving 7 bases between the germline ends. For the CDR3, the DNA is TGTGCCAGCAGTTACTCGAGTGGAACAGATACGCAGTATTTT. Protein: CASSYSSGTDTQYF.

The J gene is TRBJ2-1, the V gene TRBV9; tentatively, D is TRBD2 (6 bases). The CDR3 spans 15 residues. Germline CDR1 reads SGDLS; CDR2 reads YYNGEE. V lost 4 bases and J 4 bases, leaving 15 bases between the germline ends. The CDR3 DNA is TGTGCCAGCAGCCCCTCTCGTGGGGGGTACAATGAGCAGTTCTTC. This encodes CASSPSRGGYNEQFF.

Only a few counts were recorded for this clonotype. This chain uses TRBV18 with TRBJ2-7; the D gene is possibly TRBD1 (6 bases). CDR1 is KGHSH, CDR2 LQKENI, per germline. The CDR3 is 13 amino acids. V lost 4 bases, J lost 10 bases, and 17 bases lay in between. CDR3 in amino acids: CASSQGDPNSQYF. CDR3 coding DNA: TGTGCCAGCTCACAGGGGGACCCTAACTCCCAGTACTTC.

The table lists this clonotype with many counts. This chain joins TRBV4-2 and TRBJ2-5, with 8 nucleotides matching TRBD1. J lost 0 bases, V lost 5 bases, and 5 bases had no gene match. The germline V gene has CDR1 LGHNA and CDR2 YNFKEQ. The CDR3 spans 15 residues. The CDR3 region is CASSFGQGDQETQYF. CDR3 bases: TGTGCCAGCAGCTTCGGACAGGGCGACCAAGAGACCCAGTACTTC.

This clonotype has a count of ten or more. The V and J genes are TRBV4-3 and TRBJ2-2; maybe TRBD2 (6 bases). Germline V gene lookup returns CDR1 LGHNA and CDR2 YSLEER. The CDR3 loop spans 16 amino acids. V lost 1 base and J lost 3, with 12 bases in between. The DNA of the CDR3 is TGCGCCAGCAGCCAAGCCTGGCGGGGAGACACCGGGGAGCTGTTTTTT. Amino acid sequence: CASSQAWRGDTGELFF.

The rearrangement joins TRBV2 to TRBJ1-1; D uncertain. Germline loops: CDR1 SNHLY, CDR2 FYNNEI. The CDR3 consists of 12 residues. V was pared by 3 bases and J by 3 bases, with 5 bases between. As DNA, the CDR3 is TGTGCCAGCAGTGACAAACACACTGAAGCTTTCTTT. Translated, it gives CASSDKHTEAFF. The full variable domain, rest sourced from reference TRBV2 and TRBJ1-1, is EPEVTQTPSHQVTQMGQEVILRCVPISNHLYFYWYRQILGQKVEFLVSFYNNEISEKSEIFDDQFSVERPDGSNFTLKIRSTKLEDSAMYFCASSDKHTEAFFGQGTRLTVV.

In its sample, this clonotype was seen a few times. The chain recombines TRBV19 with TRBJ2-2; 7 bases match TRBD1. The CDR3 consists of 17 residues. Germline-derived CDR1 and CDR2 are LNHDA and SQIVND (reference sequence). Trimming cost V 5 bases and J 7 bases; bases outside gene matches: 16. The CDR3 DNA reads TGTGCCAGTAGTCCCCTCCGGGACAGAGGACTCCACGGGGAGCTGTTTTTT. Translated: CASSPLRDRGLHGELFF. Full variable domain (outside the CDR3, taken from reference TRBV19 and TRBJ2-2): DGGITQSPKYLFRKEGQNVTLSCEQNLNHDAMYWYRQDPGQGLRLIYYSQIVNDFQKGDIAEGYSVSREKKESFPLTVTSAQKNPTAFYLCASSPLRDRGLHGELFFGEGSRLTVL.